The count of the clone carrying this TCR beta chain is one. The entry originates in a study of blood T cell repertoires in COVID-19. Study summary: PBMCs, B-cell-depleted T cells, or T cells were the source of the cDNA or gDNA that made up the material.

Germline V gives CDR1 SGHRS, CDR2 YFSETQ. The V end was cut by 4 bases, the J end by 0 bases, with 11 bases between. CDR3 length: 15 residues. Authors' methods: Cell counts per sample came from amplifying reference gene primers. Clones were read by immunoSEQ multiplex PCR, and TCRdb kept only the in-frame ones, dropping some. The DNA was the basis for D and trimming; V, J and clone size are from that table. In the table there are about 200,000 clones, 80% to 90% of which are singletons. Cohorts were determined from participant-reported clinical history. This clonotype was sampled from a woman in her forties with acute COVID-19. Sequencing used PBMCs or T cells enriched from blood (not recorded which). The chain is built from TRBV5-1 and TRBJ1-3; D is ambiguous. In DNA form, the CDR3 reads TGCGCCAGCAGCCCCACTACGGACTCTGGAAACACCATATATTTT. Amino acid sequence: CASSPTTDSGNTIYF.